The 11 T cell receptor beta chains in this list originate from one sample, sequenced in a study of T cells in Graves' hyperthyroidism and ophthalmopathy. The source material, RNA transcripts, was used to amplify TCR beta CDR3 regions. RT-PCR in the first round (using the HTBI primer set) targeted the TCR CDR3. Each CDR3 protein gets one entry after TCRdb re-called the multiplex PCR reads with MiXCR. The sample includes hundreds of thousands of distinct CDR3 sequences, roughly 14% of them seen just once. Sequenced sample: blood. The receptors originated from a middle-aged woman with Graves' ophthalmopathy.

This clonotype was detected ten times or more. J is TRBJ1-2 and V is TRBV20-1; TRBD1 matches at 7 bases. The CDR3 sequence is 15 residues long. Germline CDR1 and CDR2: DFQATT and SNEGSKA (reference sequence). V shed 1 base and J 0 bases; nucleotides not matched to a gene: 5. The CDR3 sequence: CSARGRQGSNYGYTF. The DNA for the CDR3 is TGCAGTGCTAGAGGGCGACAGGGATCTAACTATGGCTACACCTTC.

About this clonotype: Just one base apart from a much larger clone, this may be a read error. The chain uses TRBV5-1 and TRBJ2-7, with D tentatively TRBD2 (6 bases). CDR3 length equals 15 residues. V was pared by 5 bases and J by 0 bases, with 15 bases between. Germline V gene data show CDR1 as SGHRS and CDR2 as YFSETQ. CDR3 nucleotides: TGCGCCAGCAGTCTGATAGCGGTAAGCTCCTACGAGCAGTACTTC. Residues: CASSLIAVSSYEQYF.

There are many counts of this clonotype. The gene calls are TRBV6-4 and TRBJ1-5; D is perhaps TRBD1 (5 bases). The germline V gene has CDR1 MRHNA and CDR2 SNTAGT. The CDR3 loop spans 13 amino acids. Trimming took off 9 bases at V and 5 bases at J, with 14 bases between the two ends. The CDR3, as DNA: TGTGCCAGGGGGGGGGATGGGCATCAGCCCCAGCATTTT. Its translation: CARGGDGHQPQHF.

This clonotype was detected ten times or more. This chain connects TRBV6-5 to TRBJ1-2, with D unresolved. The V gene lost 2 bases and the J gene lost 5 bases, with 9 bases spanning the gap. This CDR3 spans 13 amino acids. Looked up from germline, CDR1 is MNHEY and CDR2 is SVGAGI. CDR3 nucleotide sequence: TGTGCCAGCAGTTACCTGCGAGCTTATGGCTACACCTTC. It translates to CASSYLRAYGYTF.

This clonotype was seen many times. The J gene is TRBJ1-1, the V gene TRBV27, with TRBD1 matching 7 bases. The CDR3 totals 17 residues. The germline V gene encodes CDR1 MNHEY and CDR2 SMNVEV (reference sequence). Trimming cost V 4 bases and J 2 bases; bases outside gene matches: 13. DNA of the CDR3: TGTGCCAGCAGTTCATCAACCCTAGGGACAGCCAACACTGAAGCTTTCTTT. Translating gives CASSSSTLGTANTEAFF.

J is TRBJ1-5 and V is TRBV3-1; weak D call: TRBD1 (5 bases). This CDR3 is built from 15 residues. CDR1 is LGHDT, CDR2 YNNKEL, per germline (reference sequence). V was pared by 0 bases and J by 4 bases, with 10 bases between. The CDR3 here is CASSQEAGPNQPQHF. The CDR3 nucleotides read TGTGCCAGCAGCCAAGAGGCAGGGCCTAATCAGCCCCAGCATTTT.

This clonotype was observed at least ten times. V gene TRBV28 combines with J gene TRBJ2-5; D remains unclear. The CDR3 has 15 residues. Germline CDR1 is MDHEN and CDR2 is SYDVKM. Trimming removed 4 bases from V and 2 bases from J, with 14 bases in between. CDR3 in DNA: TGTGCCAGCAGTTCTCCGGGCGGAATGCAAGAGACCCAGTACTTC. Translated: CASSSPGGMQETQYF.

Many counts were recorded for this clonotype. The chain is built from TRBV6-2 or TRBV6-3 and TRBJ1-5; TRBD1 is a possible D gene (5 bases). Between the trimmed V and J ends, which lost 9 bases and 3 bases, there was a span of 12 bases. The CDR3 loop spans 13 amino acids. From germline, CDR1 is MNHEY and CDR2 SVGEGT. The CDR3 DNA follows: TGTGCCAGTCAAGACAGCGACAATCAGCCCCAGCATTTT. Its translation is CASQDSDNQPQHF.

This clonotype was found many times. V and J are TRBV28 and TRBJ1-5, with D possibly TRBD1 on 6 matching bases. The CDR3 is made up of 14 amino acids. Germline V gene sequence: CDR1 MDHEN, CDR2 SYDVKM. The V end lost 3 bases, the J end lost 5 bases, and 11 bases lay between the germline ends. The CDR3 protein is CASSFPGGDQPQHF. The DNA of the CDR3 is TGTGCCAGCAGTTTTCCGGGGGGCGATCAGCCCCAGCATTTT.

This clonotype was detected many times. This chain joins TRBV20-1 and TRBJ2-5; D is uncertain. The V end lost 6 bases, the J end lost 3 bases, and 14 bases lay between the germline ends. The CDR3 has 13 residues. Germline lookup yields CDR1 DFQATT and CDR2 SNEGSKA (reference sequence). This chain's CDR3 is CSAATQIKETQYF. DNA of the CDR3: TGCAGTGCCGCGACACAGATTAAAGAGACCCAGTACTTC.

This clonotype was seen at least ten times. The chain combines TRBV2 with TRBJ2-7, with a weak D call TRBD2 (5 bases). V shed 3 bases and J shed 3 bases, with 15 bases lying between them. The germline gives CDR1 SNHLY, CDR2 FYNNEI. This CDR3 region has 15 residues. CDR3 bases: TGTGCCAGCAGTGAGGCGAGCGGTGAGCTCTACGAGCAGTACTTC. The encoded protein is CASSEASGELYEQYF.